The present T cell receptor beta chain was sequenced within a study of blood T cell repertoires in COVID-19. Looking at the study overall: Samples representing acute and convalescent COVID-19 were sourced from the United States, Italy and Spain. Sample material is recorded as cDNA or gDNA derived from T cells, B-cell-depleted T cells, or PBMCs.

Germline V lookup: CDR1 LGHDT, CDR2 YNNKEL (reference sequence). V lost 4 bases, J lost 4 bases, and 3 bases stayed unmatched. The CDR3 totals 13 residues. This clone appeared a few times. Here immunoSEQ multiplex PCR was the method, and the copy in TCRdb shows in-frame clones only, minus some. The repertoire holds about 160,000 clones, 85% to 90% seen once, with about an eighth in the top ten. The Seattle patients joined while their infection was active and were tracked longitudinally afterward. The source of this sequence is a man younger than 35 with COVID-19, enrolled during active disease. The chain combines TRBV3-1 (or the pseudogene TRBV3-2) with TRBJ1-1, with 7 bases matching TRBD1. The sample was peripheral blood. The CDR3 coding sequence is TGTGCCAGCAGCCGCCAGGGGGGCACTGAAGCTTTCTTT. This translates into CASSRQGGTEAFF.